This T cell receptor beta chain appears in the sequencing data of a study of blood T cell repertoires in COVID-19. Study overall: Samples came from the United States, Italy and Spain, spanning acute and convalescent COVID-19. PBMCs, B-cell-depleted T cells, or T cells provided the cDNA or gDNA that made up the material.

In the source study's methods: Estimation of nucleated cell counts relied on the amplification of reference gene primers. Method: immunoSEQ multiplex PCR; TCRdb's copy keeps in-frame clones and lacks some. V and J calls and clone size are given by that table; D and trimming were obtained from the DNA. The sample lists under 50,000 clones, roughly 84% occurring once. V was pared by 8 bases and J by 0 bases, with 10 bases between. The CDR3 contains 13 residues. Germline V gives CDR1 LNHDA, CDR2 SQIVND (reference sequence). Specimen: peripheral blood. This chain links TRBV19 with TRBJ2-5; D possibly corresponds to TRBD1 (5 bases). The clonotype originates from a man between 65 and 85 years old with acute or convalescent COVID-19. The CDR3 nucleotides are TGTGCCAGTTCCGACAGAAACCAAGAGACCCAGTACTTC. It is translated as CASSDRNQETQYF. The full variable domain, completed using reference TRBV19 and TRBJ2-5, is DGGITQSPKYLFRKEGQNVTLSCEQNLNHDAMYWYRQDPGQGLRLIYYSQIVNDFQKGDIAEGYSVSREKKESFPLTVTSAQKNPTAFYLCASSDRNQETQYFGPGTRLLVL.